The next 19 T cell receptor beta chains were all read from a single sample in a study of T cell responses to AZD1222 COVID-19 vaccine. Only in-frame clones appear in the TCRdb table, and some are missing; sequencing was by immunoSEQ multiplex PCR. Of roughly 180,000 clones in the sample, about 91% were seen once. This material consisted of peripheral blood, taken on day 0 of AZD1222 vaccination. The receptors come from an adult in good health.

This clone was observed once. The rearrangement uses TRBV28 and TRBJ1-6; D gene unclear. V was pared by 5 bases and J by 9 bases, with 8 bases between. This CDR3 contains 12 residues. Germline CDR1 is MDHEN and CDR2 is SYDVKM. CDR3 coding DNA: TGTGCCAGCAGTACCCGCCGTTCACCCCTCCACTTT. Residues: CASSTRRSPLHF.

The chain is built from TRBV6-5 and TRBJ1-3, with unresolved D. Germline loops: CDR1 MNHEY, CDR2 SVGAGI. V lost 6 bases to trimming and J lost 0 bases, with 9 bases between them. The CDR3 contains 14 residues. CDR3 region: CASRDMNSGNTIYF. The CDR3 DNA sequence: TGTGCCAGCAGGGATATGAACTCTGGAAACACCATATATTTT.

This chain joins TRBV6-5 and TRBJ1-5, with 9 bases fitting TRBD1. J was trimmed by 7 bases and V by 6 bases; bases with no gene match: 4. This CDR3 region has 13 residues. CDR1 is MNHEY and CDR2 is SVGAGI in the germline V gene. The DNA for the CDR3 is TGTGCCAGCAGGGGACAGGGTCGCCAGCCCCAGCATTTT. The encoded protein is CASRGQGRQPQHF.

The chain employs TRBV30 and TRBJ2-1; possible D gene TRBD1, 5 bases. Germline CDR1 reads GTSNPN; CDR2 reads SVGIG (reference sequence). The CDR3 is 11 residues long. Trimming pared 4 bases from V and 12 bases from J, leaving 13 bases between. The CDR3 DNA is TGTGCCTGGAACGGCCAAAGGGGGCAGTTCTTC. Its protein is CAWNGQRGQFF.

The chain links TRBV7-2 to TRBJ2-7; D not certain. CDR3 size: 14 residues. V was pared by 2 bases and J by 2 bases, with 10 bases between. Germline V gene lookup returns CDR1 SGHTA and CDR2 FQGNSA. Here the CDR3 DNA reads TGTGCCAGCAGCTTAAGAGCAGGTACCTACGAGCAGTACTTC. Its translation is CASSLRAGTYEQYF.

This chain uses TRBV28 with TRBJ2-2; D unresolved. Germline V gene data show CDR1 as MDHEN and CDR2 as SYDVKM. The length of the CDR3 is 15 residues. Trimming shortened V by 7 bases and J by 6 bases, and 18 bases separated the two germline ends. CDR3 DNA: TGTGCCAGCACTCGCCTAATTGCAGTTTCCGGGGAGCTGTTTTTT. It yields the protein CASTRLIAVSGELFF.

This sequence joins TRBV6-1 and TRBJ1-1, with D unclear. The CDR3 loop spans 14 amino acids. Germline CDR1 MNHNS, CDR2 SASEGT. Trimming shortened V by 2 bases and J by 3 bases, and 10 bases separated the two germline ends. CDR3 DNA: TGTGCCAGCAGTGAACAGCGGTCGGACACTGAAGCTTTCTTT. Translated: CASSEQRSDTEAFF.

The chain combines TRBV7-2 with TRBJ2-3; D ambiguous. This CDR3 comprises 14 residues. V lost 1 base, J lost 1 base, and 6 bases lay in between. Germline CDR1 and CDR2: SGHTA and FQGNSA. The CDR3 DNA reads TGTGCCAGCAGCTTAGTGGCCCGCACAGATACGCAGTATTTT. Amino acid sequence: CASSLVARTDTQYF.

The chain uses TRBV19 and TRBJ1-6, with 7 positions matching TRBD1. Trimming removed 11 bases from V and 2 bases from J; junction bases left unmatched: 9. The CDR3 runs 15 residues. CDR1 is LNHDA and CDR2 is SQIVND in the germline V gene (reference sequence). CDR3 sequence reads: CASSGGRAYNSPLHF. The CDR3 DNA sequence: TGTGCCTCATCAGGGGGTCGCGCCTATAATTCACCCCTCCACTTT.

The V gene is TRBV3-1 (or the pseudogene TRBV3-2), the J gene TRBJ1-5, with D perhaps TRBD1 (5 bases). V was trimmed by 0 bases and J by 5 bases, leaving 11 bases between them. The CDR3 is made up of 15 amino acids. The germline V gene encodes CDR1 LGHDT and CDR2 YNNKEL (reference sequence). CDR3 protein: CASSQDWGLDQPQHF. The DNA of the CDR3 is TGTGCCAGCAGCCAAGATTGGGGACTTGATCAGCCCCAGCATTTT.

The chain uses TRBV21-1 and TRBJ2-2; TRBD1, the D gene given by the table, was not confirmed from the DNA. TRBV21-1 is a listed pseudogene. The length of the CDR3 is 18 residues. CDR3 region: CASSSQEGQGDNTGELFF. The CDR3 DNA is TGTGCCAGCAGCTCGCAGGAGGGACAGGGGGATAACACCGGGGAGCTGTTTTTT.

This chain connects TRBV6-2 or TRBV6-3 to TRBJ2-1, with 14 nucleotides matching TRBD2. The CDR3 runs to 15 residues. V shed 6 bases and J 14 bases; nucleotides not matched to a gene: 12. Germline CDR1 reads MNHEY; CDR2 reads SVGEGT. DNA for the CDR3: TGTGCCAGCAGACCTCCCGGGACTAGCGGGAGAACGGAGTTCTTC. This gives the protein CASRPPGTSGRTEFF.

The J gene is TRBJ2-3, the V gene TRBV19; tentatively, D is TRBD1 (6 bases). Germline-derived CDR1 and CDR2 are LNHDA and SQIVND (reference sequence). There are 15 residues in the CDR3. The ends were cut back, 10 bases at V and 5 bases at J, with 22 bases in the middle. For the CDR3, the DNA is TGTGCCACCCAATCATGGACAGACACTCGAGATACGCAGTATTTT. This gives the protein CATQSWTDTRDTQYF. Full variable domain (rest looked up from reference TRBV19 and TRBJ2-3): DGGITQSPKYLFRKEGQNVTLSCEQNLNHDAMYWYRQDPGQGLRLIYYSQIVNDFQKGDIAEGYSVSREKKESFPLTVTSAQKNPTAFYLCATQSWTDTRDTQYFGPGTRLTVL.

J is TRBJ1-4 and V is TRBV5-4, with 9 bases aligning to TRBD1. This CDR3 has 18 amino acids. Germline CDR1 and CDR2: SGHNT and YYREEE (reference sequence). The V segment lost 0 bases and the J segment 4 bases; nucleotides outside the gene matches: 10. The CDR3 region is CASSLGGTGGGNNEKLFF. Here the CDR3 DNA reads TGTGCCAGCAGCTTGGGGGGAACAGGGGGCGGTAATAATGAAAAACTGTTTTTT. The entire variable domain, with the rest obtained from reference TRBV5-4 and TRBJ1-4, is as follows: ETGVTQSPTHLIKTRGQQVTLRCSSQSGHNTVSWYQQALGQGPQFIFQYYREEENGRGNFPPRFSGLQFPNYSSELNVNALELDDSALYLCASSLGGTGGGNNEKLFFGSGTQLSVL.

This clone was observed a single time. The chain recombines TRBV14 with TRBJ2-7; 9 bases match TRBD2. V shed 4 bases, J shed 2 bases, and the junction held 12 bases outside the gene matches. CDR3 length: 17 amino acids. The V gene's germline CDR1 is SGHDN and CDR2 FVKESK. The CDR3 bases are TGTGCCAGCAGCCTCAGGGCCTCCCGGACTAGCGCCTACGAGCAGTACTTC. Protein product: CASSLRASRTSAYEQYF.

The chain uses TRBV7-9 and TRBJ1-1; no clear D gene. The ends were cut back, 1 base at V and 5 bases at J, with 17 bases in the middle. The germline V gene has CDR1 SEHNR and CDR2 FQNEAQ (reference sequence). The CDR3 extends over 16 amino acids. CDR3 DNA sequence: TGTGCCAGCAGCTTAGGCCTGGGAAATTGGGGAACTGAAGCTTTCTTT. It encodes CASSLGLGNWGTEAFF.

The chain carries TRBV7-2 and TRBJ2-7; 11 bases align to TRBD1. Germline values: CDR1 SGHTA, CDR2 FQGNSA. The CDR3 covers 15 residues. Unmatched junction bases numbered 7, after V lost 2 bases and J lost 7 bases. CDR3 in amino acids: CASSLYGTGGVEQYF. CDR3 bases: TGTGCCAGCAGCTTATACGGGACAGGGGGTGTTGAGCAGTACTTC.

This clone was seen only once. The chain combines TRBV29-1 with TRBJ1-2; D is unclear. V was pared by 5 bases and J by 0 bases, with 10 bases between. The CDR3 spans 13 residues. Germline CDR1 is SQVTM and CDR2 is ANQGSEA. The CDR3 here is CSVLYNPNYGYTF. CDR3 in DNA: TGCAGCGTTCTCTATAACCCTAACTATGGCTACACCTTC.

The chain joins TRBV27 to TRBJ1-4, with a weak D call TRBD1 (6 bases). Germline CDR1 is MNHEY and CDR2 is SMNVEV (reference sequence). Trimming removed 5 bases from V and 1 base from J, with 11 bases in between. This CDR3 comprises 15 residues. CDR3 DNA: TGTGCCAGCAGTCTCATCAGGGGAACTAATGAAAAACTGTTTTTT. It translates to CASSLIRGTNEKLFF.